This TCR beta chain was retrieved from a study of T cell responses to AZD1222 COVID-19 vaccine. General study findings and limits: Nearly half of spike-specific TCRs reportedly target unmutated variant regions.

This clone was seen once. The antigen is not known. The ends were cut back, 1 base at V and 9 bases at J, with 16 bases in the middle. The CDR3 runs 16 residues. CDR1 and CDR2 (germline): MGHDK, SYGVNS. TCRdb's table, derived via immunoSEQ multiplex PCR, lists solely in-frame clones and lacks some. The profile shows 110,000 to 150,000 clones, roughly 90% of them singletons. The material was peripheral blood, obtained on day 0 of AZD1222 vaccination. This chain joins TRBV25-1 and TRBJ1-6, with a weak D call TRBD1 (6 bases). The TCR comes from an adult in good health. CDR3 amino acids: CASSESFGGLGSPLHF. The CDR3 nucleotides read TGTGCCAGCAGTGAATCCTTTGGGGGGCTAGGTTCACCCCTCCACTTT.